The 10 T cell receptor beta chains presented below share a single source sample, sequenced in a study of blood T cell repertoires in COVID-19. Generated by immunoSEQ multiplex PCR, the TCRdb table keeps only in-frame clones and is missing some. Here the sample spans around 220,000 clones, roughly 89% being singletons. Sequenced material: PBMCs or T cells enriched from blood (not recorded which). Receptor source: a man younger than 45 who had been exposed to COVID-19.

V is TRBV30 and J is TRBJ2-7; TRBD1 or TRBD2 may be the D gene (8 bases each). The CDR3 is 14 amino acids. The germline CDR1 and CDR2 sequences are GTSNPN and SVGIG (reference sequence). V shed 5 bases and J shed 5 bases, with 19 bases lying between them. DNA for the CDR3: TGTGCCTGGGCGGGGGGCAGGGGGCCCGACGAGCAGTACTTC. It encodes CAWAGGRGPDEQYF.

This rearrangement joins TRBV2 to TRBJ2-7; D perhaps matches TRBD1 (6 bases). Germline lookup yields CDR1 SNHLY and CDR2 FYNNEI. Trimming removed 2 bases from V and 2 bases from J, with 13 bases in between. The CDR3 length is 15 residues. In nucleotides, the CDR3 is TGTGCCAGCAGTGAACTTGCCAGGGGACCCTACGAGCAGTACTTC. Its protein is CASSELARGPYEQYF.

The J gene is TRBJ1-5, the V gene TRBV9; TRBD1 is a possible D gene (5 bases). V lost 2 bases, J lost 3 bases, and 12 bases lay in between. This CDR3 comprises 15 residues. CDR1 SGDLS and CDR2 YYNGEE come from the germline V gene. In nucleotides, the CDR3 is TGTGCCAGCAGCGTTCAGGGCAACACCAATCAGCCCCAGCATTTT. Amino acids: CASSVQGNTNQPQHF.

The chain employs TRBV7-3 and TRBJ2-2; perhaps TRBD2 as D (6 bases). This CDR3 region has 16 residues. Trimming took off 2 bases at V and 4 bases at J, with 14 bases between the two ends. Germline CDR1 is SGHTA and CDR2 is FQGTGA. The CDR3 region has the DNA TGTGCCAGCAGCTTAGGGTTAGCGGATTTCACCGGGGAGCTGTTTTTT. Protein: CASSLGLADFTGELFF.

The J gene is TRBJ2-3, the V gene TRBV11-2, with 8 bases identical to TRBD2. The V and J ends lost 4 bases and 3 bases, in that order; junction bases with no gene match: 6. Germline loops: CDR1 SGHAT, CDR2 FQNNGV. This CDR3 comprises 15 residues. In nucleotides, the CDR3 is TGTGCCAGCAGCTCCCGGGGGGGAAGGACAGATACGCAGTATTTT. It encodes CASSSRGGRTDTQYF.

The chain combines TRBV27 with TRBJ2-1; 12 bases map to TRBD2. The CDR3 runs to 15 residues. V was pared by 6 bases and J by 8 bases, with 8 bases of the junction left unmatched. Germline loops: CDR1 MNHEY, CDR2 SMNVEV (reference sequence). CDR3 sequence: CASSSLAGGFHEQFF. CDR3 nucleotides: TGTGCCAGCAGCTCTCTAGCGGGGGGGTTTCATGAGCAGTTCTTC.

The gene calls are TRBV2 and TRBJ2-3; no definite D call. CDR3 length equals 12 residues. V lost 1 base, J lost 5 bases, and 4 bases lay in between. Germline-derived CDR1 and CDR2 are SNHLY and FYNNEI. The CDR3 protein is CASSEVRDTQYF. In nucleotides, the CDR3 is TGTGCCAGCAGTGAAGTGAGAGATACGCAGTATTTT.

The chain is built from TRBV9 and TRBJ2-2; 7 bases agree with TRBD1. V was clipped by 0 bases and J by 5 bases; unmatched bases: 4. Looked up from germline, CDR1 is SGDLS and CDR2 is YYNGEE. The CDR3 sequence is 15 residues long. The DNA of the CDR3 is TGTGCCAGCAGCGTAGCCTTACAGGGGACCGGGGAGCTGTTTTTT. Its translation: CASSVALQGTGELFF.

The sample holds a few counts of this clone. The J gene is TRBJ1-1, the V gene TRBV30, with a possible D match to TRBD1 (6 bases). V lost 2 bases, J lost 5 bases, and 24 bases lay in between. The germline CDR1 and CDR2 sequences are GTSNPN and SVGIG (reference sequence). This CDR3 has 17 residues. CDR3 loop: CAWSLSSPNRAETEAFF. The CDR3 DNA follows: TGTGCCTGGAGTCTTTCTTCTCCCAACAGGGCTGAGACTGAAGCTTTCTTT.

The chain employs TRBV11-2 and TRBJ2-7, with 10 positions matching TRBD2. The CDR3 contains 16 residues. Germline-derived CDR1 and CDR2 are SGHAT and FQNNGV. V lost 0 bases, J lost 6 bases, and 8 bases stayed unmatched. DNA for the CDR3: TGTGCCAGCAGCTTAGATCGAGCGGGGGGGGCCTCCGAGCAGTACTTC. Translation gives CASSLDRAGGASEQYF.